Listed below are T cell receptor beta chains from one sample, sequenced in a study of early T cells in non-severe SARS-CoV-2 infection. TCRdb re-called the 5' RACE reads with MiXCR, one entry per CDR3 protein. Counted here are about 66,000 distinct CDR3 sequences, under 15% occurring once; the ten biggest clones make up 7.5% to 9%. Input material: whole blood. The source is an adult who was a healthcare worker with PCR-confirmed SARS-CoV-2 infection or an uninfected control (not recorded which). Each CDR3 is given with its conserved first and last residue. The D gene is left open where the match is weak. Not every row has a clone size; where given, it reads once, few, many or a size class.

clone size,J gene,V gene,D gene,CDR3 DNA,CDR3 protein
many,TRBJ1-5,TRBV19,.,TGTGCCAGTAGTCCAACGGACAAGGCTGGGCAGCCCCAGCATTTT,CASSPTDKAGQPQHF
.,TRBJ2-6,TRBV18,.,TGTGCCAGCTCACCCACGTTAGGTGGGGCCAACGTCCTGACTTTC,CASSPTLGGANVLTF
many,TRBJ1-5,TRBV18,TRBD1,TGTGCCAGCTCACCAAGGGGACAGGGTAGATTGAATCAGCCCCAGCATTTT,CASSPRGQGRLNQPQHF
many,TRBJ1-3,TRBV6-1,TRBD1,TGTGCCAGCAGTAAACACAGGGGAGAGACTGGAAACACCATATATTTT,CASSKHRGETGNTIYF
.,TRBJ2-3,TRBV24-1,.,TGTGCCACCAGTGAACGGGACAAAGATACGCAGTATTTT,CATSERDKDTQYF
medium-sized,TRBJ2-3,TRBV29-1,.,TGCAGCGTTGTGATTGGCGGGAGCACAGATACGCAGTATTTT,CSVVIGGSTDTQYF
few,TRBJ1-1,TRBV2,TRBD1,TGTGCCAGCATTCTAACAGGGGTGAACACTGAAGCTTTCTTT,CASILTGVNTEAFF
few,TRBJ2-1,TRBV7-6,TRBD2,TGTGCCAGCAGCTTAGTTTCTAGCGGGTTTTACAATGAGCAGTTCTTC,CASSLVSSGFYNEQFF
many,TRBJ1-5,TRBV24-1,.,TGTGCCACCAGTGATCCCAGGGGAGGAAACAATCAGCCCCAGCATTTT,CATSDPRGGNNQPQHF
.,TRBJ2-3,TRBV3-1,.,TGTGCCAGCAGCCAAGCAGGAGATACGCAGTATTTT,CASSQAGDTQYF
many,TRBJ2-3,TRBV5-1,TRBD2,TGCGCCAGCAGGTCGGGACTACCTTCTTCCACAGATACGCAGTATTTT,CASRSGLPSSTDTQYF
.,TRBJ2-2,TRBV29-1,.,TGCAGCGTCAACATGAGAAAGGGGGCCGGGGAGCTGTTTTTT,CSVNMRKGAGELFF
many,TRBJ2-3,TRBV7-2,.,TGTGCCAGCAGCTTATTGTTCGGGATAGATACGCAGTATTTT,CASSLLFGIDTQYF